The sequence of this TCR beta chain was determined in a study of T cell repertoires in cytomegalovirus infection. With regard to this clonotype: Its antigen is still unknown.

Whole-study results and caveats: The ex vivo response was dominated by HLA-C-restricted CMV-specific TCR beta clonotypes.

The germline V and J ends were trimmed by 5 bases and 7 bases, with 20 bases remaining between them. Germline lookup yields CDR1 SEHNR and CDR2 FQNEAQ (reference sequence). CDR3 length equals 15 residues. TCRdb re-derived calls from the reads in MiXCR, one entry per CDR3 protein. The table has hundreds of thousands of distinct CDR3 sequences, about 31% seen once. The sample consisted of cultured CD8+ T cells from PBMCs, taken from culture after CMV antigen stimulation. The V call is TRBV7-9, the J call TRBJ1-2; possibly TRBD1 for D (6 bases). This sequence originates from a human donor in good health (CMV status not recorded). Some clones in this sample may be carry-over from other donors' samples. CDR3 amino acids: CASSPMGGPPGGYTF. CDR3 coding DNA: TGTGCCAGCAGCCCCATGGGGGGGCCTCCCGGTGGCTACACCTTC.